The subject of this entry is one TCR beta chain. The CDR3 totals 15 residues. Germline values: CDR1 MNHEY, CDR2 SVGEGT. J was trimmed by 3 bases and V by 2 bases; bases with no gene match: 5. Assay used: immunoSEQ multiplex PCR; TCRdb lists only in-frame clones, some missing. The sample consists of around 330,000 clones, about 91% of them appearing once. This record belongs to a study of blood T cell repertoires in COVID-19. This chain connects TRBV6-2 or TRBV6-3 to TRBJ2-5, with 8 bases matching TRBD1. This receptor was identified in a middle-aged woman who had recovered from COVID-19. The material sequenced was PBMCs or T cells enriched from blood (not recorded which). The CDR3 protein is CASSYLDRVEETQYF. Here the CDR3 DNA reads TGTGCCAGCAGTTACCTGGACAGGGTGGAAGAGACCCAGTACTTC.